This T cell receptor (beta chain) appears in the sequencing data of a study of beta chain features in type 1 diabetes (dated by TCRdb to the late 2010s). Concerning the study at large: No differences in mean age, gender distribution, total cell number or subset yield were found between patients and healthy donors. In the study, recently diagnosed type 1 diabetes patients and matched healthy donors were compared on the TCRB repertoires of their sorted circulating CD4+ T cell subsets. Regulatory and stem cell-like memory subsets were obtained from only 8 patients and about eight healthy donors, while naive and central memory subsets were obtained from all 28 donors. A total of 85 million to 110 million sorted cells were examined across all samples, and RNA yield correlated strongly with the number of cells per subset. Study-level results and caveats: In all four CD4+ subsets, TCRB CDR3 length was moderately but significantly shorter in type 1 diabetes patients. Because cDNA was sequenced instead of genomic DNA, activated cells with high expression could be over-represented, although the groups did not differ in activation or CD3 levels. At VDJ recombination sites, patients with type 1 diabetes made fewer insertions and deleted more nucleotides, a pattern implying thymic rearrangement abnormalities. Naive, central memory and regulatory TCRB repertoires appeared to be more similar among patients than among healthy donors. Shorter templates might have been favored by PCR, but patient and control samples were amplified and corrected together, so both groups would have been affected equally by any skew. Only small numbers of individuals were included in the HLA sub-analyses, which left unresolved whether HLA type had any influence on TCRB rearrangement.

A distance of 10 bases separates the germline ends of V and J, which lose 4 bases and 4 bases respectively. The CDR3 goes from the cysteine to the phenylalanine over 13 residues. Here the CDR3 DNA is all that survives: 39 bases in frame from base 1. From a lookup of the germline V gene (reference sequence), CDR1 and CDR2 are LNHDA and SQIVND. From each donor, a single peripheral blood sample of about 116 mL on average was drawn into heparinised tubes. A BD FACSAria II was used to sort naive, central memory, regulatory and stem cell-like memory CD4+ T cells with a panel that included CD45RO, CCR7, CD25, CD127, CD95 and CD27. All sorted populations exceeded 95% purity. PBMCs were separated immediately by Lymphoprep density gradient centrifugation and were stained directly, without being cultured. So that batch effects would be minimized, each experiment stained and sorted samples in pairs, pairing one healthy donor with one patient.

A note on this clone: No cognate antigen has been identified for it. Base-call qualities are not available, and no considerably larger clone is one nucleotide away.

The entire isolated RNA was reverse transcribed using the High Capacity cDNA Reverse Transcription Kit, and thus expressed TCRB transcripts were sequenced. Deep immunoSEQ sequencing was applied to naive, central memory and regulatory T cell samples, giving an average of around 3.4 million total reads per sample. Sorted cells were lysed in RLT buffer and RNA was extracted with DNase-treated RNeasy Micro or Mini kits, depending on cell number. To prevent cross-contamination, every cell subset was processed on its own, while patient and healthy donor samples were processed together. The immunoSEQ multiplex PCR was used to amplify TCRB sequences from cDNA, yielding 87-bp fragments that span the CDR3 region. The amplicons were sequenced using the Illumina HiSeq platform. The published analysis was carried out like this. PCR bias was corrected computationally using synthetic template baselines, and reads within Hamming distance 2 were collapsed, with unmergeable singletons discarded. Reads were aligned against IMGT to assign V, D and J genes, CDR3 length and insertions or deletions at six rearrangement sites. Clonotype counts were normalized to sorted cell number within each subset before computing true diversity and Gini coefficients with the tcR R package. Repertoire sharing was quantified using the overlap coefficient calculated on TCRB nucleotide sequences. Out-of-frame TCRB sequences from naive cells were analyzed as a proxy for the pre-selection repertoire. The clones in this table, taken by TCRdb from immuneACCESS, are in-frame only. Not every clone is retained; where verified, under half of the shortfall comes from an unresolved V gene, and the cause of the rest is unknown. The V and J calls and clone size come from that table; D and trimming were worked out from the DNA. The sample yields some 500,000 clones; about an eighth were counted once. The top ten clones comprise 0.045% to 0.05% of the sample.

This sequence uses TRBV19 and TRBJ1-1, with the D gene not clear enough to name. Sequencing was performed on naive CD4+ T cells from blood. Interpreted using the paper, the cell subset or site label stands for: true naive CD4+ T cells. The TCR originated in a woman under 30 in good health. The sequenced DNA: TGTGCCAGTAGTACAACCGAGGGCACTGAAGCTTTCTTT. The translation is CASSTTEGTEAFF.